This T cell receptor (beta chain) was captured in a study of beta chain features in type 1 diabetes. About the study: Examination covered some 110,000,000 sorted cells spanning all samples.

CD4+ naive, central memory, regulatory and stem cell-like memory subsets were isolated by sorting on CD45RO/CCR7/CD25/CD127/CD95/CD27. Post-sort purity exceeded 95% for all sorted populations. cDNA synthesis used the whole RNA isolate, giving expressed TCRB sequences. Naive, central memory and regulatory T cell samples averaged roughly 3.5 million reads. Sequenced by immunoSEQ multiplex PCR; TCRdb stores in-frame clones only, minus some. Here the sample spans 250,000 to 350,000 clones, around 16% being singletons. Concerning this clone itself: Its antigen remains unidentified.

Germline lookup yields CDR1 SGHTA and CDR2 FQGNSA. Trimming took off 1 base at V and 3 bases at J, with 12 bases between the two ends. The CDR3 is made up of 16 amino acids. The study's findings and limits: Moderate yet significant TCRB CDR3 shortening was seen in Type 1 diabetes patients in all four CD4+ subsets.

The source material was naive CD4+ T cells from blood. The source of this sequence is a man younger than 35 with type 1 diabetes. V gene TRBV7-2 combines with J gene TRBJ2-2; possibly TRBD1 for D (6 bases). This CDR3 reads CASSLGGTHYTGELFF. The CDR3 coding sequence is TGTGCCAGCAGCTTAGGGGGGACACATTACACCGGGGAGCTGTTTTTT.